The T cell receptor (beta chain) under discussion was sequenced for a study of T cell responses to AZD1222 COVID-19 vaccine. Comments on this clone: Its antigen is not known.

Whole-study findings and limits: The study sampled repertoires only after the peak T cell response.

The data were produced by immunoSEQ multiplex PCR, yet TCRdb's version contains in-frame clones alone and is incomplete. Altogether about 120,000 clones are present, more than 75% being singletons, with the ten largest covering about 10%. V lost 3 bases and J 10 bases, leaving 7 bases between the germline ends. Germline CDR1 reads MGHRA; CDR2 reads YSYEKL. The length of the CDR3 is 12 residues. The input for sequencing was peripheral blood, taken on day 0 of AZD1222 vaccination. This chain connects TRBV4-1 to TRBJ1-6; no firm D call. The source is an adult in good health. CDR3 sequence (DNA): TGCGCCAGCAGCCACACGTCCTCACCCCTCCACTTT. As protein: CASSHTSSPLHF.